This entry is about one T cell receptor beta chain. Its antigen is unknown. The data derive from a study of cytomegalovirus exposure and HLA in healthy donors. Both 60 Vbeta primers and 13 Jbeta primers went into the PCR. Libraries were prepared by immunoSEQ multiplex PCR; TCRdb keeps only in-frame clonotypes and omits some of them. In the table there are roughly 150,000 clones, over 75% of which are singletons. CDR3 length: 14 amino acids. Germline values: CDR1 MDHEN, CDR2 SYDVKM. V was trimmed by 3 bases and J by 3 bases, leaving 12 bases between them. Study-wide points: Per published reports, the classifier diagnosed cytomegalovirus status with high specificity and sensitivity. It was in a later analysis that TCR association rates were seen to vary by HLA locus, highest for DRB1 and lowest for HLA-C.

The sequenced sample consisted of PBMCs. The source is a man under 40 in good health and CMV-seropositive. V gene TRBV28 combines with J gene TRBJ2-7; D perhaps matches TRBD2 (5 bases). CDR3 region: CASSLVGKGYEQYF. The CDR3 DNA reads as TGTGCCAGCAGTTTGGTCGGGAAGGGCTACGAGCAGTACTTC.